Reported below is one TCR beta chain. Methods used by the authors: Estimation of nucleated cell counts relied on the amplification of reference gene primers. The assay was immunoSEQ multiplex PCR, and TCRdb's table has in-frame clones only and misses some. The V and J calls and clone size are taken from that table; D and trimming were inferred from the DNA. The repertoire holds hundreds of thousands of clones, roughly nine tenths seen once, with less than 1.2% in the top ten. This sample was included in a study of blood T cell repertoires in COVID-19. Overall study: Samples came from the United States, Italy and Spain, spanning acute and convalescent COVID-19. PBMCs, B-cell-depleted T cells, or T cells provided the cDNA or gDNA that made up the material.

All recovered Cohort 3 donors got two negative PCRs, got clearance, or saw symptom resolution. With 8 bases removed from V and 1 base from J, the gap between germline ends came to 14 bases. This CDR3 is 13 amino acids long. The V gene's germline CDR1 is SQVTM and CDR2 ANQGSEA. Sequencing was carried out using PBMCs or T cells enriched from blood (not recorded which). This chain uses TRBV29-1 with TRBJ1-1, with no clear D. The origin of this receptor is a man between 18 and 35 years old who had recovered from COVID-19. The CDR3 DNA sequence: TGCAGCACACGTTACGGAGCGAACACTGAAGCTTTCTTT. Encoded protein: CSTRYGANTEAFF.